Below are 23 T cell receptor beta chains sequenced from a single sample in a study of diagnostic markers for celiac disease. One entry per CDR3 protein, without DNA, is what TCRdb gives after re-calling the reads. Recorded for this sample: around 1,900 distinct CDR3 sequences. Sequenced input: either unsorted cells or a sorted T cell fraction (not recorded which). The receptor set was obtained from a human donor. This table probably holds off-target reads from a library built for another chain.

This clonotype ranks as large in terms of frequency. V is TRBV20-1 and J is TRBJ2-3; the TCRdb D gene call, TRBD2, has no DNA to confirm it. Germline assignment: CDR1 DFQATT and CDR2 SNEGSKA (reference sequence). This CDR3 spans 16 amino acids. The CDR3 sequence is CSAIPSGGLSTDTQYF.

This sequence joins TRBV7-2 and TRBJ1-5; TCRdb's D call of TRBD1 is untestable without DNA. This CDR3 comprises 16 residues. Germline V CDR1 and CDR2: SGHTA, FQGNSA. CDR3 residues: CASSLMAGGAGQPQHF.

This clonotype is called medium-sized (0.01 to 0.1%) based on its frequency. V gene TRBV3-1 combines with J gene TRBJ1-3; the D gene TCRdb calls, TRBD1, cannot be checked with no DNA. Germline lookup yields CDR1 LGHDT and CDR2 YNNKEL (reference sequence). The CDR3 is made up of 17 amino acids. The chain's CDR3 is CASSPSGVGNSGNTTYF.

Judged by frequency, this clonotype is medium-sized. The rearrangement links TRBV7-2 to TRBJ1-3; TCRdb gives TRBD1 as the D gene, but with no DNA this cannot be confirmed. The germline V gene has CDR1 SGHTA and CDR2 FQGNSA. The CDR3 extends over 14 amino acids. CDR3 amino acids: CASSRDSSGNTIYF.

The rearrangement uses TRBV7-6 and TRBJ1-4. This CDR3 contains 16 residues. Germline V lookup: CDR1 SGHVS, CDR2 FNYEAQ. The CDR3 sequence is CASSLEAADTNEKLFF.

The chain couples TRBV10-3 to TRBJ2-7. Germline CDR1 and CDR2: ENHRY and SYGVKD. This CDR3 is built from 11 residues. CDR3 sequence reads: CAISESLEQYF.

CDR3 in amino acids: CATSREDRGNQPQHF. The chain carries TRBV15 and TRBJ1-5; without DNA, the TCRdb call of TRBD1 cannot be checked. CDR3 size: 15 residues. Germline CDR1 and CDR2: LNHNV and YYDKDF (reference sequence).

CDR3 loop: CASSLGQSSYNEQFF. The V gene is TRBV4-3, the J gene TRBJ2-1; TCRdb reports TRBD1, a call that lacks DNA to check it against. Germline CDR1 and CDR2: LGHNA and YSLEER. This CDR3 contains 15 residues.

This clonotype ranks as medium-sized in terms of frequency. The genes are TRBV3-1 and TRBJ1-5; TCRdb lists TRBD1, though no DNA is available to test this call. Germline loops: CDR1 LGHDT, CDR2 YNNKEL (reference sequence). This CDR3 has 14 amino acids. CDR3: CASSRGRAGQPQHF. The whole variable domain, remainder taken from reference TRBV3-1 and TRBJ1-5, is DTAVSQTPKYLVTQMGNDKSIKCEQNLGHDTMYWYKQDSKKFLKIMFSYNNKELIINETVPNRFSPKSPDKAHLNLHINSLELGDSAVYFCASSRGRAGQPQHFGDGTRLSIL.

Its frequency marks this clonotype as large. J is TRBJ2-7 and V is TRBV6-5; absent DNA, TCRdb's TRBD1 call cannot be checked. Germline CDR1 reads MNHEY; CDR2 reads SVGAGI. CDR3 length: 16 amino acids. This chain's CDR3 is CASRSQDPYSSYEQYF.

V is TRBV6-2 or TRBV6-3 and J is TRBJ2-1. This CDR3 is 16 amino acids long. Per germline, CDR1 MNHEY and CDR2 SVGEGT. This CDR3 reads CASSPHYGSSYNEQFF.

The gene calls are TRBV2 and TRBJ2-3; TCRdb designates TRBD2, a call that cannot be tested without DNA. CDR1 and CDR2 from the germline V gene are SNHLY and FYNNEI. The CDR3 runs to 16 residues. The CDR3 is CASSEEGTRGGATQYF.

The chain has TRBV21-1 and TRBJ1-5. TRBV21-1 is noted as a pseudogene. The CDR3 is 17 residues long. CDR3 loop: CAPRTGGGENSNQPQHF.

V and J are TRBV6-5 and TRBJ2-7. The CDR3 totals 13 residues. CDR1 and CDR2 from the germline V gene are MNHEY and SVGAGI. The CDR3 spells CATQRQGPYEQYF.

This clonotype is identified as medium-sized from frequency. The chain has TRBV6-1 and TRBJ1-4. This CDR3 comprises 14 residues. Germline CDR1 MNHNS, CDR2 SASEGT. CDR3 residues: CASSESEQNEKLFF.

The rearrangement uses TRBV20-1 and TRBJ2-5; TCRdb lists TRBD1, though no DNA is available to test this call. There are 15 residues in the CDR3. Germline values: CDR1 DFQATT, CDR2 SNEGSKA (reference sequence). CDR3 sequence reads: CSASSSGAGSETQYF.

V usage is TRBV6-1 and J usage is TRBJ1-1. The CDR3 runs 13 residues. Germline lookup yields CDR1 MNHNS and CDR2 SASEGT. This CDR3 reads CASSVTGNTEAFF.

V usage is TRBV6-6 and J usage is TRBJ1-2; TCRdb gives TRBD1 as the D gene, but with no DNA this cannot be confirmed. CDR1 is MNHNY and CDR2 is SVGAGI in the germline V gene (reference sequence). The CDR3 contains 13 residues. The CDR3 spells CASSMDSNYGYTF.

In terms of frequency, this clonotype is medium-sized (0.01 to 0.1%). The gene calls are TRBV7-6 and TRBJ2-7; TCRdb proposes TRBD2, but this gene call is untestable without DNA. Germline values: CDR1 SGHVS, CDR2 FNYEAQ. The CDR3 runs to 16 residues. CDR3 protein: CASSLSSGGAIYEQYF.

The chain is built from TRBV15 and TRBJ2-2; TCRdb picks TRBD2, but there is no DNA to check that call. The CDR3 extends over 15 amino acids. In germline, CDR1 is LNHNV, CDR2 YYDKDF (reference sequence). The CDR3 reads CATSRGGGDTGELFF.

The V and J genes are TRBV9 and TRBJ2-1. CDR3 length: 15 amino acids. CDR1 SGDLS and CDR2 YYNGEE come from the germline V gene. This CDR3 is CASSPRERSYNEQFF.

The gene calls are TRBV7-3 and TRBJ2-2; TCRdb outputs TRBD1, but without DNA this stays unchecked. Germline assignment: CDR1 SGHTA and CDR2 FQGTGA. The CDR3 is made up of 16 amino acids. The chain's CDR3 is CASSLNPGDGTGELFF.

The chain recombines TRBV20-1 with TRBJ1-6; no DNA is available, so the TRBD1 call from TCRdb remains unchecked. CDR3 length equals 16 residues. Germline-derived CDR1 and CDR2 are DFQATT and SNEGSKA (reference sequence). CDR3 region: CSASQGPPSYNSPLHF.